This entry concerns a single TCR beta chain. This sample was included in a study of shared clonotypes between healthy human individuals. Caucasian adults residing in Nashville, Tennessee made up all the donors. Several immunoSEQ 96-well plates shared each subset's DNA, each plate a replicate. Data came from immunoSEQ multiplex PCR; TCRdb stores just in-frame clones and leaves some out. The sample lists some 1,600,000 clones, 98% seen once, with about 0.45% in the top ten. Germline CDR1 is MNHEY and CDR2 is SMNVEV (reference sequence). V was trimmed by 11 bases and J by 3 bases, leaving 17 bases between them. The CDR3 is 14 amino acids.

Input material: naive CD4+ T cells sorted from blood. Noted subset: CD45RA+ positively selected. This receptor was obtained from a man aged 25-45 years in good health. The rearrangement uses TRBV27 and TRBJ2-4; perhaps TRBD2 as D (7 bases). The CDR3 bases are TGTGCCTCGGCGGGGGCCGGAGGCAAAAACATTCAGTACTTC. Translation: CASAGAGGKNIQYF.